The clone carrying this T cell receptor (beta chain) was counted many times. Its specificity is not known. This sample is part of a study of T cell repertoires in cytomegalovirus infection. Overall study: Public signatures in TCR beta pointed to CMV infection and matching HLA type.

TCRdb fed the reads into MiXCR, producing one record per CDR3 protein. The sample yields more than 90,000 distinct CDR3 sequences, over 9% seen once. Findings and limits, study-wide: The cumulative frequency of public TCR beta families distinguished individuals who carried CMV together with the relevant HLA. HLA-C-restricted TCR beta clonotypes specific for CMV led the ex vivo response.

The clonotype comes from a human donor in good health (CMV status not recorded). Some clones in this sample may be carry-over from other donors' samples. The sample taken for sequencing was PBMCs, sequenced either directly or after in vitro stimulation (not recorded which).

Written as DNA, the CDR3 is TGTGCCTGGAGTGTACGGGGCGCCGGGGAGCTGTTTTTT. This sequence encodes CAWSVRGAGELFF. The chain uses TRBV30 and TRBJ2-2; D is perhaps TRBD1 or TRBD2 (5 bases each). CDR1 and CDR2 from the germline V gene are GTSNPN and SVGIG (reference sequence). V was shortened by 0 bases and J by 6 bases, with 8 bases between the two germline ends. The CDR3 runs 13 residues.